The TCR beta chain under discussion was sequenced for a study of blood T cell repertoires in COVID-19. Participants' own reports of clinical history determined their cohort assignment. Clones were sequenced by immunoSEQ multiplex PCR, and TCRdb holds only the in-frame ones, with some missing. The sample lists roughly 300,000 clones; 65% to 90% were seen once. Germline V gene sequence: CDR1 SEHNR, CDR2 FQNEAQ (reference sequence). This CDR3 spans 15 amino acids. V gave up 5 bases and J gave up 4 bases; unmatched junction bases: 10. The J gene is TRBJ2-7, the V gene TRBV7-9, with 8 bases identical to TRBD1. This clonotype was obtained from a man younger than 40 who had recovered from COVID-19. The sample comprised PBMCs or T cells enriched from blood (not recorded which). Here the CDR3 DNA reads TGTGCCAGCAGCCCCTACGGACAGGGCAGATACGAGCAGTACTTC. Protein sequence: CASSPYGQGRYEQYF.